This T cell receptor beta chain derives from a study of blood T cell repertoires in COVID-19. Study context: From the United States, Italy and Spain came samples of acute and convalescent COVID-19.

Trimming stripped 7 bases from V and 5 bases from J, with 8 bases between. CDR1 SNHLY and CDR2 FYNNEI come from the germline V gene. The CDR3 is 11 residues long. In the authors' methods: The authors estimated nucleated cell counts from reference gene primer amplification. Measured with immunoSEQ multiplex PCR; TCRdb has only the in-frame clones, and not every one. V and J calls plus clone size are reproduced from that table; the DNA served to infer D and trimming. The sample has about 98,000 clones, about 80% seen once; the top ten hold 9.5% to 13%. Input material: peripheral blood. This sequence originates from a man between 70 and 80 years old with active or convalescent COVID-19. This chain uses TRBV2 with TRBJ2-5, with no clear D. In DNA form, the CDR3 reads TGTGCCAGCACGTGGGCTGAGACCCAGTACTTC. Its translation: CASTWAETQYF.